What follows are 8 T cell receptor beta chains derived from one specimen sequenced in a study of cytomegalovirus exposure and HLA in healthy donors. The PCR made use of 60 Vbeta and 13 Jbeta primers. Assay used: immunoSEQ multiplex PCR; TCRdb lists only in-frame clones, some missing. The sample consists of 150,000 to 200,000 clones, around 84% of them appearing once. Sequencing used PBMCs. The receptors originated from a man between 18 and 29 years old in good health and CMV-seropositive.

A note on this clone: Germline and junction disagree at one end, which may indicate a read error. V is TRBV4-1 and J is TRBJ2-5, with a tentative D call TRBD1 (6 bases). Germline CDR1 and CDR2: MGHRA and YSYEKL. This CDR3 contains 16 residues. The CDR3 loop reads CASSQEATGRQGTQYF. In DNA, the CDR3 is TGCGCCAGCAGCCAAGAGGCGACAGGCCGCCAAGGGACCCAGTACTTC.

The chain recombines TRBV4-3 with TRBJ2-1; TRBD1 matches 7 bases. The CDR3 is made up of 16 amino acids. CDR1 is LGHNA, CDR2 YSLEER, per germline. V lost 0 bases and J lost 4; bases outside the gene matches: 6. This chain's CDR3 is CASSQDSGTAYNEQFF. The CDR3 DNA reads TGCGCCAGCAGCCAAGATTCGGGGACAGCATACAATGAGCAGTTCTTC.

The V and J genes are TRBV5-1 and TRBJ1-1; TRBD1 agrees at 8 bases. Looked up from germline, CDR1 is SGHRS and CDR2 is YFSETQ. This CDR3 spans 14 amino acids. The V gene end was trimmed by 3 bases and the J gene end by 5 bases; junction bases not matched to a gene: 6. In DNA form, the CDR3 reads TGCGCCAGCAGCTCGACAGGGGAGGGAACTGAAGCTTTCTTT. It codes for CASSSTGEGTEAFF.

This chain uses TRBV2 with TRBJ1-1; unclear D gene. The V end lost 2 bases, the J end lost 1 base, and 8 bases lay between the germline ends. Looked up from germline, CDR1 is SNHLY and CDR2 is FYNNEI. CDR3 length: 14 amino acids. Here the CDR3 reads CASSEIQANTEAFF. CDR3 in DNA: TGTGCCAGCAGTGAAATCCAGGCGAACACTGAAGCTTTCTTT.

The chain is built from TRBV7-8 and TRBJ2-7; D is perhaps TRBD1 (6 bases). Trimming cost V 1 base and J 4 bases, with 17 bases left between them. Germline CDR1 reads SGHVS; CDR2 reads FQNEAQ. CDR3 length: 16 residues. CDR3 protein: CASSLELQGYIYEQYF. For the CDR3, the DNA is TGTGCCAGCAGCTTAGAACTACAGGGTTACATATACGAGCAGTACTTC.

The chain couples TRBV6-1 to TRBJ1-6, with TRBD1 matching over 8 bases. The length of the CDR3 is 13 residues. Trimming at V came to 4 bases and at J to 13 bases, leaving 6 bases not matched to a gene. The germline V gene has CDR1 MNHNS and CDR2 SASEGT. CDR3: CASSAYRGSPLHF. The CDR3 bases are TGTGCCAGCAGTGCCTACAGGGGGTCCCCCCTCCACTTT.

CDR3 DNA sequence: TGTGCCAGCAGTTACCGCCTTGGAGGGAGCCAGTACTTC. This codes for CASSYRLGGSQYF. The chain uses TRBV6-5 and TRBJ2-5; the D gene is possibly TRBD2 (6 bases). This CDR3 is 13 amino acids long. Germline V gives CDR1 MNHEY, CDR2 SVGAGI. Trimming stripped 2 bases from V and 10 bases from J, with 14 bases between.

The chain recombines TRBV14 with TRBJ2-7; 8 bases are shared with TRBD1. This CDR3 has 12 amino acids. CDR1 SGHDN and CDR2 FVKESK come from the germline V gene. V lost 5 bases, J lost 11 bases, and 8 bases stayed unmatched. This chain's CDR3 is CASSEMDREEYF. The CDR3 DNA reads as TGTGCCAGCAGCGAAATGGACAGGGAAGAGTACTTC.